This passage covers 23 T cell receptor beta chains from one sample sequenced in a study of T-cell reconstitution after alpha-beta-depleted transplantation in children. For TCRbeta, the library was prepared with unique molecular identifiers. TCRdb reprocessed the PCR reads with MiXCR, giving one entry per CDR3 protein. The table has almost 600,000 distinct CDR3 sequences, about a quarter seen once. The sample was PBMCs, taken before TCRalphabeta/CD19-depleted stem cell transplant. These receptors were taken from a boy in the first two years of life with Wiskott-Aldrich syndrome, due to receive a stem cell transplant.

The chain has TRBV4-2 and TRBJ2-5; 9 bases map to TRBD1. The CDR3 length is 15 residues. Per the germline V gene, CDR1 is LGHNA and CDR2 is YNFKEQ. Trimming took 5 bases from V and 9 from J; bases not matched to a gene: 13. The CDR3 protein is CASSSGQGGQGAQYF. In nucleotides, the CDR3 is TGTGCCAGCAGCTCGGGACAGGGTGGGCAGGGGGCCCAGTACTTC.

This clonotype was recorded a few times. The chain couples TRBV12-3 or TRBV12-4 to TRBJ2-1, with D uncertain. This CDR3 has 11 residues. V lost 8 bases and J lost 8, with 10 bases in between. As DNA, the CDR3 is TGTGCCAGCGCTGTTGGCCATGAGCAGTTCTTC. Translating it yields CASAVGHEQFF.

This chain joins TRBV5-5 and TRBJ1-2, with D possibly matching TRBD1 (6 bases). The V and J ends lost 0 bases and 3 bases respectively, with 9 bases between them. The germline CDR1 and CDR2 sequences are SGHKS and YYEKEE (reference sequence). The CDR3 loop spans 14 amino acids. CDR3 region: CASSLGGRDYGYTF. The CDR3, as DNA: TGTGCCAGCAGCTTGGGGGGGCGCGACTATGGCTACACCTTC.

CDR3 nucleotide sequence: TGTGCCACCGGGGCGGGAGAGACCCAGTACTTC. Translation: CATGAGETQYF. V is TRBV24-1 and J is TRBJ2-5; the D gene could be TRBD1 or TRBD2 (5 bases each). Trimming removed 9 bases at V and 4 bases at J, with 8 bases between. The CDR3 sequence is 11 residues long. CDR1 and CDR2 (germline): KGHDR, SFDVKD.

The chain employs TRBV5-1 and TRBJ1-1; D call uncertain. This CDR3 spans 13 amino acids. V lost 6 bases, J lost 1 base, and 10 bases lay in between. Germline lookup yields CDR1 SGHRS and CDR2 YFSETQ. CDR3 coding DNA: TGCGCCAGCAACGACGGAAAGAACACTGAAGCTTTCTTT. Translation: CASNDGKNTEAFF.

The CDR3 protein is CSARGIGLVSTDTQYF. CDR3 nucleotides: TGCAGTGCTAGAGGCATAGGACTAGTGAGCACAGATACGCAGTATTTT. The chain is built from TRBV20-1 and TRBJ2-3; 7 positions agree with TRBD2. J was trimmed by 0 bases and V by 1 base; bases with no gene match: 7. The germline CDR1 and CDR2 sequences are DFQATT and SNEGSKA (reference sequence). The CDR3 spans 16 residues.

V usage is TRBV5-1 and J usage is TRBJ2-7; D uncertain. CDR3 length equals 17 residues. The ends were cut back, 4 bases at V and 0 bases at J, with 20 bases in the middle. In germline, CDR1 is SGHRS, CDR2 YFSETQ. The CDR3 reads CASSPSTKGLSSYEQYF. In nucleotides, the CDR3 is TGCGCCAGCAGCCCCTCAACTAAGGGTCTGAGCTCCTACGAGCAGTACTTC.

The chain recombines TRBV28 with TRBJ2-2; D not resolved. The CDR3 covers 13 residues. Germline lookup yields CDR1 MDHEN and CDR2 SYDVKM. Trimming left V 2 bases short and J 5 bases short, with 6 bases between. In DNA form, the CDR3 reads TGTGCCAGCAGTTTACCTGGAACCGGGGAGCTGTTTTTT. Translating gives CASSLPGTGELFF.

This clonotype has just a few counts. The V gene is TRBV9, the J gene TRBJ2-7; 11 nucleotides line up with TRBD2. Trimming removed 0 bases from V and 5 bases from J; junction bases left unmatched: 10. This CDR3 spans 17 amino acids. Germline V CDR1 and CDR2: SGDLS, YYNGEE. CDR3 in amino acids: CASSVGPPSGRKHEQYF. The CDR3 DNA reads TGTGCCAGCAGCGTAGGTCCCCCTAGCGGGAGGAAGCACGAGCAGTACTTC.

This clonotype was found a few times. The chain combines TRBV5-1 with TRBJ2-5; D remains unclear. The CDR3 totals 12 residues. CDR1 and CDR2 (germline): SGHRS, YFSETQ. Deletions cut 1 base from V and 3 bases from J, with 4 bases between. CDR3 residues: CASSLSEETQYF. CDR3 nucleotides: TGCGCCAGCAGCTTGTCGGAAGAGACCCAGTACTTC.

This clonotype has just a few counts. The V gene is TRBV4-2, the J gene TRBJ1-2; no clear D. This CDR3 has 16 residues. Germline CDR1 reads LGHNA; CDR2 reads YNFKEQ. V shed 4 bases and J shed 0 bases, with 15 bases lying between them. DNA for the CDR3: TGTGCCAGCAGCCTTTACCGGGATCGGACTAACTATGGCTACACCTTC. Translated, it gives CASSLYRDRTNYGYTF.

This clonotype has at least ten counts. This rearrangement joins TRBV20-1 to TRBJ2-5; 7 bases map to TRBD1. This CDR3 comprises 15 residues. V was pared by 3 bases and J by 1 base, with 8 bases of the junction left unmatched. Germline V gene lookup returns CDR1 DFQATT and CDR2 SNEGSKA (reference sequence). The CDR3: CSASRDSHTQETQYF. CDR3 in DNA: TGCAGTGCTAGCCGGGACAGCCATACCCAAGAGACCCAGTACTTC.

As regards this clonotype: A read error may produce the germline difference seen at one junction end. This chain uses TRBV20-1 with TRBJ2-4, with 11 bases lining up with TRBD2. CDR3 length: 17 amino acids. Germline CDR1 is DFQATT and CDR2 is SNEGSKA (reference sequence). CDR3 protein: CCATRGTSGIAKNIQYF. The CDR3 coding sequence is TGCTGTGCTACGCGGGGGACTAGCGGTATAGCCAAAAACATTCAGTACTTC.

This clonotype was counted only a few times. CDR3 DNA: TGTGCCAGCTCACCCCGGACTAGCGCCGAGCAGTTCTTC. This translates into CASSPRTSAEQFF. The V call is TRBV18, the J call TRBJ2-1; 9 nucleotides agree with TRBD2. From germline, CDR1 is KGHSH and CDR2 LQKENI. V shed 3 bases and J 10 bases; nucleotides not matched to a gene: 4. CDR3 length equals 13 residues.

This clonotype has just a few counts. V is TRBV4-1 and J is TRBJ2-2; a weak D match, TRBD2 (5 bases). The CDR3 is 15 residues long. The V and J ends lost 6 bases and 0 bases respectively, with 11 bases between them. Germline V lookup: CDR1 MGHRA, CDR2 YSYEKL. Here the CDR3 DNA reads TGCGCCAGCAGACCCAGCGGACCGAACACCGGGGAGCTGTTTTTT. Translated: CASRPSGPNTGELFF.

J is TRBJ2-1 and V is TRBV11-1; D is ambiguous. This CDR3 comprises 13 residues. In germline, CDR1 is SGHAT, CDR2 FQDESV (reference sequence). The V and J ends lost 6 bases and 5 bases respectively, with 11 bases between them. CDR3 in DNA: TGTGCCAGCAGTCCGGGTCCCCACAATGAGCAGTTCTTC. Amino acids: CASSPGPHNEQFF.

The gene calls are TRBV20-1 and TRBJ2-4, with 9 bases lining up with TRBD1. V gave up 2 bases and J gave up 7 bases; unmatched junction bases: 9. The germline V gene has CDR1 DFQATT and CDR2 SNEGSKA (reference sequence). The CDR3 extends over 15 amino acids. The CDR3 is CSARSLKGQGNIQYF. The CDR3 DNA reads as TGCAGTGCTAGAAGCCTGAAGGGACAGGGTAACATTCAGTACTTC.

This chain joins TRBV12-3 or TRBV12-4 and TRBJ2-7; 9 bases are a match to TRBD2. The CDR3 consists of 15 residues. Trimming removed 3 bases from V and 4 bases from J; junction bases left unmatched: 7. In DNA, the CDR3 is TGTGCCAGCAGTTTGCGGGCGGGAGGGCGATACGAGCAGTACTTC. Translating gives CASSLRAGGRYEQYF.

The rearrangement uses TRBV29-1 and TRBJ2-7, with TRBD1 matching over 7 bases. CDR1 is SQVTM and CDR2 is ANQGSEA in the germline V gene. CDR3 length equals 13 residues. Unmatched junction bases numbered 6, after V lost 2 bases and J lost 5 bases. The CDR3 sequence is CSVEMRGRHEQYF. CDR3 bases: TGCAGCGTTGAAATGAGGGGGCGCCACGAGCAGTACTTC.

The rearrangement links TRBV2 to TRBJ2-2; D is undetermined. The CDR3 runs to 13 residues. Germline CDR1 is SNHLY and CDR2 is FYNNEI. V shed 7 bases and J shed 3 bases, with 9 bases lying between them. CDR3 amino acids: CASIMGYTGELFF. The CDR3 nucleotides read TGTGCCAGCATAATGGGGTACACCGGGGAGCTGTTTTTT.

This clonotype was seen more than once but under ten times. The chain links TRBV27 to TRBJ2-1; TRBD1 might be the D (6 bases). The V and J ends lost 7 bases and 8 bases respectively, with 15 bases between them. This CDR3 has 13 residues. CDR1 is MNHEY and CDR2 is SMNVEV in the germline V gene (reference sequence). CDR3 nucleotide sequence: TGTGCCAGCAACCTACAGGGATCCGATGAGCAGTTCTTC. This translates into CASNLQGSDEQFF.

This clonotype has more than one count but fewer than ten. The genes are TRBV29-1 and TRBJ1-3; D gene unclear. V lost 3 bases and J lost 0, with 12 bases in between. CDR1 is SQVTM and CDR2 is ANQGSEA in the germline V gene. The CDR3 loop spans 15 amino acids. The CDR3: CSVESGLGSGNTIYF. CDR3 bases: TGCAGCGTTGAGTCCGGTCTCGGCTCTGGAAACACCATATATTTT.

The gene calls are TRBV6-1 and TRBJ2-5; D gene ambiguous. The CDR3 spans 16 residues. V was shortened by 8 bases and J by 3 bases, with 22 bases between the two germline ends. Germline lookup yields CDR1 MNHNS and CDR2 SASEGT. CDR3 in amino acids: CASWDDETDGKETQYF. CDR3 bases: TGTGCCAGCTGGGATGACGAGACGGATGGGAAAGAGACCCAGTACTTC.